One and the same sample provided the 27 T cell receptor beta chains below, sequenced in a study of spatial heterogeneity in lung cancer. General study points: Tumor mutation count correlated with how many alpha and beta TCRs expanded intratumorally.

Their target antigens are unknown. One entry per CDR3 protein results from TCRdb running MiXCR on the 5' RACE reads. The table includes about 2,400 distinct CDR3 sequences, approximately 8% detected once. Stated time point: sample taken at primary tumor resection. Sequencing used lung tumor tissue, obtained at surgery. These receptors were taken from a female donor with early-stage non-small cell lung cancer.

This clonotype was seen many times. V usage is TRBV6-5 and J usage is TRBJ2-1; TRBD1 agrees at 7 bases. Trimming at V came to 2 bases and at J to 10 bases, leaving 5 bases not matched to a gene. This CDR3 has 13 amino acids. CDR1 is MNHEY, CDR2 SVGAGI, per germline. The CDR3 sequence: CASSYQQGPEQFF. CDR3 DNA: TGTGCCAGCAGTTACCAACAGGGGCCCGAGCAGTTCTTC.

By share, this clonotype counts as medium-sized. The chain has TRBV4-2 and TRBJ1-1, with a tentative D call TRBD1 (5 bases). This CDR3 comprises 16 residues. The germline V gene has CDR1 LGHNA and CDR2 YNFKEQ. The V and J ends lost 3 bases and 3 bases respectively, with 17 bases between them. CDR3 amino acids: CASSHHQDNKYTEAFF. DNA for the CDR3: TGTGCCAGCAGCCATCATCAGGACAACAAATACACTGAAGCTTTCTTT.

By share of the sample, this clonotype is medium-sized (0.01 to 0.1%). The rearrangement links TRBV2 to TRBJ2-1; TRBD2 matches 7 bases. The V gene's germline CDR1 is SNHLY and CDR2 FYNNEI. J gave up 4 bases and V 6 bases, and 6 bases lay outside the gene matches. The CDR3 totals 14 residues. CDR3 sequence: CASRFGREYNEQFF. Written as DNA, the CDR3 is TGTGCCAGCAGATTCGGGCGGGAGTACAATGAGCAGTTCTTC.

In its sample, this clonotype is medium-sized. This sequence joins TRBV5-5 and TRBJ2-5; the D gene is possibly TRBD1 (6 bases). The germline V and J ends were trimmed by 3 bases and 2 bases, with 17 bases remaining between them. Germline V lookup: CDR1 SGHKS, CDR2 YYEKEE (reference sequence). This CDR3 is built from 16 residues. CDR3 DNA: TGTGCCAGCAGCTCGAGGGACACTTCTCGACAAGAGACCCAGTACTTC. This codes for CASSSRDTSRQETQYF.

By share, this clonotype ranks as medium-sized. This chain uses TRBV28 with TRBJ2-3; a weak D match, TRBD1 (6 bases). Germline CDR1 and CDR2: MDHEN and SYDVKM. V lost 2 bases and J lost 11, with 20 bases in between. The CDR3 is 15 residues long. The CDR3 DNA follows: TGTGCCAGCAGTTTAGGGGCCATGGACAGTTCGATGCAGTATTTT. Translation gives CASSLGAMDSSMQYF.

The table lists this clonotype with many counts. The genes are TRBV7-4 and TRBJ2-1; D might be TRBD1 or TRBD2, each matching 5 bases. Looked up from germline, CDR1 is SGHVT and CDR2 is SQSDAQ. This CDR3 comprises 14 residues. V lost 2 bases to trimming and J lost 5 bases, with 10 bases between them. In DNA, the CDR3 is TGTGCCAGCAGCTTAATGGGGACGGACAATGAGCAGTTCTTC. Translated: CASSLMGTDNEQFF.

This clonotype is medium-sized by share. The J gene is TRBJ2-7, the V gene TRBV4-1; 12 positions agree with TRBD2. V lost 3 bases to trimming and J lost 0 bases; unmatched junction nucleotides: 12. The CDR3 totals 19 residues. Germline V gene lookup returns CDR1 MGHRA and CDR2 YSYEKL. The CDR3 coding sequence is TGCGCCAGCAGCCACCCTTCCGGGACTAGCGGGCCTAGCTCCTACGAGCAGTACGTC. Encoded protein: CASSHPSGTSGPSSYEQYV.

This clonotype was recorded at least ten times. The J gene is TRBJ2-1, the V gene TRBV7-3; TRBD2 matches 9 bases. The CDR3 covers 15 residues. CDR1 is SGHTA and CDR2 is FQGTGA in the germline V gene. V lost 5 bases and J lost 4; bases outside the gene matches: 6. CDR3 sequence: CASSVTSGTYNEQFF. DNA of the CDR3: TGTGCCAGCAGCGTGACTAGCGGAACGTACAATGAGCAGTTCTTC.

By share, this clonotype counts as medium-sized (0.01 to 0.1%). CDR3 in DNA: TGTGCCAGCTCCCCCGGGACAGGGGATTACTATGGCTACACCTTC. This sequence encodes CASSPGTGDYYGYTF. The rearrangement links TRBV18 to TRBJ1-2, with 10 bases fitting TRBD1. The CDR3 spans 15 residues. Per germline, CDR1 KGHSH and CDR2 LQKENI. V dropped 6 bases and J dropped 3; count of bases not matched to a gene: 7.

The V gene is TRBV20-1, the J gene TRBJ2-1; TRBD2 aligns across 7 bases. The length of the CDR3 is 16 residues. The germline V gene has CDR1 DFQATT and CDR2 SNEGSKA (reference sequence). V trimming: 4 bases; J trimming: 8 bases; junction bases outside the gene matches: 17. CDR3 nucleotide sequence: TGCAGTGCTATTTCCCCTTGGGGCGGGAGTGGCGATGAGCAGTTCTTC. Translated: CSAISPWGGSGDEQFF.

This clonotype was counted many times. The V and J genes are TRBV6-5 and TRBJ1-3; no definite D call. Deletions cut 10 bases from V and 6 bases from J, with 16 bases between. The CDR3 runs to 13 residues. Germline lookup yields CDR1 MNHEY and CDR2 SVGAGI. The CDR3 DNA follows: TGTGCCACGGCCCCTGCGGAAATAAACACCATATATTTT. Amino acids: CATAPAEINTIYF.

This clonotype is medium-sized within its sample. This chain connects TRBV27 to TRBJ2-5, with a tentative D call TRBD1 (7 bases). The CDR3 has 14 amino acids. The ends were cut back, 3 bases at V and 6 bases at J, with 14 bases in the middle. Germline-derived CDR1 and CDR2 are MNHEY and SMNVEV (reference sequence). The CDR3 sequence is CASSFDREAKTQYF. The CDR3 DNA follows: TGTGCCAGCAGTTTTGACAGGGAGGCAAAGACCCAGTACTTC.

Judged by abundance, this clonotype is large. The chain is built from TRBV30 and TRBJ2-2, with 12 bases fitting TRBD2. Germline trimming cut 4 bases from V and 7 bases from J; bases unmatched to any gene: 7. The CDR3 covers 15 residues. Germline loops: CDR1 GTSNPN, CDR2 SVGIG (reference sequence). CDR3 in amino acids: CAWNLAGGQGGELFF. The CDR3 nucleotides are TGTGCCTGGAACCTAGCGGGAGGGCAAGGCGGGGAGCTGTTTTTT.

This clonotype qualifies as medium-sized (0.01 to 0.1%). CDR3 protein: CASSLSGRGSYEQYV. In DNA form, the CDR3 reads TGCGCCAGCAGCCTTAGCGGGAGGGGGTCCTACGAGCAGTACGTC. The chain links TRBV4-3 to TRBJ2-7, with 11 bases lining up with TRBD2. CDR1 is LGHNA and CDR2 is YSLEER in the germline V gene. Trimming removed 4 bases from V and 1 base from J; junction bases left unmatched: 3. The CDR3 has 15 residues.

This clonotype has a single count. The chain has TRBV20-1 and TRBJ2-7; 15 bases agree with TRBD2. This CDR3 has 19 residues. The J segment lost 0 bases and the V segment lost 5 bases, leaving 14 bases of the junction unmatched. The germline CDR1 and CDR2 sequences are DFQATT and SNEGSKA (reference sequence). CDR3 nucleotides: TGCAGTGCTGGGGGTTGGACTAGCGGGAGGGCCATACCCTCCTACGAGCAGTACTTC. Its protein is CSAGGWTSGRAIPSYEQYF.

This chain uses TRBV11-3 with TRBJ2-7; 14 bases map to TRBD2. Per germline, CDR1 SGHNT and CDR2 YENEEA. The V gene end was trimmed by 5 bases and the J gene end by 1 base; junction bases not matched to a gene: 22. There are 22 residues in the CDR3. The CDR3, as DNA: TGTGCCAGCAGCCCACCAACTTCCCCCGGGACTAGCGGGAGAAGAGGGTCCTACGAGCAGTACGTC. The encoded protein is CASSPPTSPGTSGRRGSYEQYV.

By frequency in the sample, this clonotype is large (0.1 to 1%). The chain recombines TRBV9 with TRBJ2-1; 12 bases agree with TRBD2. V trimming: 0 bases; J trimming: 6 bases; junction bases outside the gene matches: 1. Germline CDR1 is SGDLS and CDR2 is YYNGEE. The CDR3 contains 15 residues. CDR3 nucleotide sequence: TGTGCCAGCAGCGTAGCTAGCGGGAGGGGCAATGAGCAGTTCTTC. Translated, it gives CASSVASGRGNEQFF. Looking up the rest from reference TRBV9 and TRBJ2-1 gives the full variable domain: DSGVTQTPKHLITATGQRVTLRCSPRSGDLSVYWYQQSLDQGLQFLIQYYNGEERAKGNILERFSAQQFPDLHSELNLSSLELGDSALYFCASSVASGRGNEQFFGPGTRLTVL.

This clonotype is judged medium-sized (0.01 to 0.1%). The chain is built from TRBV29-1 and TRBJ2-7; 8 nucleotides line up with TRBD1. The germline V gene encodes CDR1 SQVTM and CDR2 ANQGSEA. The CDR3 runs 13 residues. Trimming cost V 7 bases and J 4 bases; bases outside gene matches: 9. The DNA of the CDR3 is TGCAGCGGGGAGGACAGGGTGACATACGAGCAGTACTTC. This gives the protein CSGEDRVTYEQYF.

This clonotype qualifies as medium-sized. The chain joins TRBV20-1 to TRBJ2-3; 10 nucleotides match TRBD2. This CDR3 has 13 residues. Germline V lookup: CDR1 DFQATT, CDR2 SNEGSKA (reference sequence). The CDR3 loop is CIPAGGPADTQYF. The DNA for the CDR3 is TGCATCCCAGCGGGGGGGCCAGCAGATACGCAGTATTTT.

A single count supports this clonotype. The chain's CDR3 is CASSLLDTDTQYF. The CDR3 DNA sequence: TGTGCCAGCAGTTTACTGGACACAGATACGCAGTATTTT. The chain employs TRBV12-3 or TRBV12-4 and TRBJ2-3; D uncertain. V was shortened by 2 bases and J by 2 bases, with 5 bases between the two germline ends. This CDR3 contains 13 residues.

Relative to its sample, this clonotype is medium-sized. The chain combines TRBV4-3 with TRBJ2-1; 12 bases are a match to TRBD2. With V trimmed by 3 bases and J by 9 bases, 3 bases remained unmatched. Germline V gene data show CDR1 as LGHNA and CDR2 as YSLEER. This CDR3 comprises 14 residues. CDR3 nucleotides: TGCGCCAGCAGCCAGGGGACTAGCGGGTTTGAGCAGTTCTTC. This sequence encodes CASSQGTSGFEQFF.

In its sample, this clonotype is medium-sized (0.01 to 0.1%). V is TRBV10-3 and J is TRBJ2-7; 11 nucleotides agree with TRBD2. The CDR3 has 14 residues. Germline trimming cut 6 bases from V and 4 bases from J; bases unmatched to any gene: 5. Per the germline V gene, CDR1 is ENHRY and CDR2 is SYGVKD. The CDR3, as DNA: TGTGCCATCAGCATACTAGCGGGAGAATACGAGCAGTACTTC. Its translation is CAISILAGEYEQYF.

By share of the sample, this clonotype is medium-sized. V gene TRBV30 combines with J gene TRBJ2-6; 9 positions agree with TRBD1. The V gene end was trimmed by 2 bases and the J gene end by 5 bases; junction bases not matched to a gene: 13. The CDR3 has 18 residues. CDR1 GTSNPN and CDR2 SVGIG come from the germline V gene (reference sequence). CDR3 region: CAWSLKQGAPGRANVLTF. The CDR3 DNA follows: TGTGCCTGGAGTTTAAAACAGGGGGCGCCTGGAAGGGCCAACGTCCTGACTTTC. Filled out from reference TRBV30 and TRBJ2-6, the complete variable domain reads SQTIHQWPATLVQPVGSPLSLECTVEGTSNPNLYWYRQAAGRGLQLLFYSVGIGQISSEVPQNLSASRPQDRQFILSSKKLLLSDSGFYLCAWSLKQGAPGRANVLTFGAGSRLTVL.

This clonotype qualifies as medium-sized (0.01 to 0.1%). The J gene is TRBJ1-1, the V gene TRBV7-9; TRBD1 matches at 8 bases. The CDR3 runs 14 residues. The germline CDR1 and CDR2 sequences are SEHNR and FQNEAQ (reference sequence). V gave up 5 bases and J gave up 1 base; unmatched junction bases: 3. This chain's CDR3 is CASSDRGRNTEAFF. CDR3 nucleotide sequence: TGTGCCAGCAGCGACAGGGGACGGAACACTGAAGCTTTCTTT.

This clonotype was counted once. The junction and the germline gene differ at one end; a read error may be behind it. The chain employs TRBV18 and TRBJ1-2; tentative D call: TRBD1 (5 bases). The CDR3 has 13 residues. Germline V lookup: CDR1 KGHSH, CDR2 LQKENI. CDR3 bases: TGTACCAGCTCACCAGGGTCACAGTATGGCTACACCTTC. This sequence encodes CTSSPGSQYGYTF.

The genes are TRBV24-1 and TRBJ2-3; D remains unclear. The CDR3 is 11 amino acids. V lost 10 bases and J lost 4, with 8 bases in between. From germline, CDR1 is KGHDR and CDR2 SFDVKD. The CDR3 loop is CATQYSDTQYF. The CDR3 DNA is TGTGCCACGCAATATTCAGATACGCAGTATTTT.

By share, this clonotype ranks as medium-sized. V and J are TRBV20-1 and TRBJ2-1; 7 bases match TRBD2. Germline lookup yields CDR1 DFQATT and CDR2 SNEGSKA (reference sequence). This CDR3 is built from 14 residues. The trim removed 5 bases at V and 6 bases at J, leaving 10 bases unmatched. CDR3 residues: CSASSGKTPNEQFF. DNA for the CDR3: TGCAGTGCTTCTAGCGGCAAAACCCCCAATGAGCAGTTCTTC.